Presented here are 30 T cell receptor beta chains from one specimen sequenced in a study of response to subunit inactivated influenza vaccine. TCRdb fed the RT-PCR reads into MiXCR, producing one record per CDR3 protein. The data contain around 250,000 distinct CDR3 sequences, more than 9% of them seen just once; the ten biggest clones take up about 7.8%. Sequenced here: non-naive T cells sorted from PBMCs, sampled approximately 15 days before vaccination. The source is a man aged 50-59 years who received an inactivated influenza vaccine.

J is TRBJ2-3 and V is TRBV20-1, with 10 bases aligning to TRBD2. J lost 6 bases, V lost 1 base, and 7 bases had no gene match. CDR1 and CDR2 from the germline V gene are DFQATT and SNEGSKA (reference sequence). This CDR3 is 15 amino acids long. The CDR3 loop is CSARGTSGLPDTQYF. The CDR3 DNA reads as TGCAGTGCTAGAGGGACTAGCGGTCTGCCGGATACGCAGTATTTT.

This clonotype was recorded a few times. The chain is built from TRBV23-1 and TRBJ2-5; D not certain. TRBV23-1 has ORF status, its function being uncertain. The V and J ends lost 8 bases and 2 bases respectively, with 21 bases between them. CDR3 size: 16 residues. DNA of the CDR3: TGCGCCAGCTTCCGCCCAGTCTCGGGCCCTCAAGAGACCCAGTACTTC. It is translated as CASFRPVSGPQETQYF.

Concerning this clonotype itself: Possible read error: a much larger clone is one base away. V gene TRBV12-3 or TRBV12-4 combines with J gene TRBJ2-3; 9 nucleotides agree with TRBD2. CDR3 length equals 15 residues. V lost 5 bases to trimming and J lost 1 base; unmatched junction nucleotides: 4. The CDR3 region is CASSPRTSGTDTQYF. The CDR3, as DNA: TGTGCCAGCAGTCCCCGGACTAGCGGCACAGATACGCAGTATTTT.

Ten or more counts support this clonotype. The V gene is TRBV20-1, the J gene TRBJ2-3; D remains unclear. The germline V gene encodes CDR1 DFQATT and CDR2 SNEGSKA (reference sequence). This CDR3 is built from 14 residues. Trimming cost V 3 bases and J 3 bases, with 13 bases left between them. The CDR3 bases are TGCAGTGCTAGTTATCCGGGTAGGACAGATACGCAGTATTTT. Protein: CSASYPGRTDTQYF.

This clonotype was seen repeatedly, ten times or more. V usage is TRBV7-2 and J usage is TRBJ2-7; weak D call: TRBD2 (5 bases). V lost 2 bases to trimming and J lost 5 bases, with 16 bases between them. Looked up from germline, CDR1 is SGHTA and CDR2 is FQGNSA. This CDR3 is 15 amino acids long. The CDR3 here is CASSLISGLPDEQYF. The CDR3 coding sequence is TGTGCCAGCAGCTTAATCTCCGGACTCCCGGACGAGCAGTACTTC. Supplemented by reference TRBV7-2 and TRBJ2-7, the full variable domain reads GAGVSQSPSNKVTEKGKDVELRCDPISGHTALYWYRQSLGQGLEFLIYFQGNSAPDKSGLPSDRFSAERTGGSVSTLTIQRTQQEDSAVYLCASSLISGLPDEQYFGPGTRLTVT.

The sample holds a few counts of this clonotype. The chain is built from TRBV7-3 and TRBJ2-3, with D possibly being TRBD2 (7 bases). The CDR3 length is 12 residues. V was shortened by 9 bases and J by 9 bases, with 16 bases between the two germline ends. The germline V gene encodes CDR1 SGHTA and CDR2 FQGTGA. CDR3 in DNA: TGTGCCAGTTCTACTAGGGGGGGAACGCAGTATTTT. Residues: CASSTRGGTQYF.

This clonotype turned up a few times. The CDR3 coding sequence is TGCAGTGCTAGACAACAGGGATCCGGTAATTCACCCCTCCACTTT. This codes for CSARQQGSGNSPLHF. The rearrangement links TRBV20-1 to TRBJ1-6, with D possibly matching TRBD1 (6 bases). Germline CDR1 is DFQATT and CDR2 is SNEGSKA (reference sequence). CDR3 length: 15 residues. V lost 2 bases and J lost 6, with 14 bases in between.

This clonotype was counted only a few times. The chain is built from TRBV5-1 and TRBJ2-5; D gene unclear. The CDR3 sequence is 14 residues long. V was shortened by 3 bases and J by 5 bases, with 14 bases between the two germline ends. Germline V lookup: CDR1 SGHRS, CDR2 YFSETQ. CDR3 nucleotides: TGCGCCAGCAGCTCTGGGATAGGCGACGAGACCCAGTACTTC. Amino acid sequence: CASSSGIGDETQYF.

The chain uses TRBV7-3 and TRBJ1-1, with a possible D match to TRBD1 (6 bases). V was trimmed by 8 bases and J by 1 base, leaving 11 bases between them. Looked up from germline, CDR1 is SGHTA and CDR2 is FQGTGA. This CDR3 has 13 residues. The CDR3 sequence is CASARDKNTEAFF. The CDR3 DNA reads TGTGCCAGCGCAAGGGACAAGAACACTGAAGCTTTCTTT.

V usage is TRBV20-1 and J usage is TRBJ2-1; D gene uncertain. V lost 5 bases and J 0 bases, leaving 11 bases between the germline ends. CDR3 length: 14 residues. The V gene's germline CDR1 is DFQATT and CDR2 SNEGSKA (reference sequence). The CDR3 spells CSAVGMFSYNEQFF. The CDR3 bases are TGCAGTGCTGTCGGAATGTTCTCCTACAATGAGCAGTTCTTC.

This sequence joins TRBV7-2 and TRBJ2-7; 9 nucleotides line up with TRBD2. The junction had 4 bases not matched to a gene; V was cut back by 1 base and J by 3 bases. The V gene's germline CDR1 is SGHTA and CDR2 FQGNSA. This CDR3 region has 15 residues. The CDR3 nucleotides are TGTGCCAGCAGCTTAGGGCTAGCGGGGAGCTACGAGCAGTACTTC. It yields the protein CASSLGLAGSYEQYF.

The table lists this clonotype with a few counts. The rearrangement links TRBV12-3 or TRBV12-4 to TRBJ1-6, with D uncertain. This CDR3 has 12 amino acids. The V end lost 3 bases, the J end lost 13 bases, and 10 bases lay between the germline ends. The CDR3 DNA sequence: TGTGCCAGCAGTTTTCCGGGTTCTCCCCTCCACTTT. The encoded protein is CASSFPGSPLHF.

This clonotype was seen ten or more times. The CDR3 is CASSSRTGSYEQYF. CDR3 bases: TGTGCCAGCAGCTCCAGGACAGGGTCCTACGAGCAGTACTTC. The rearrangement links TRBV7-8 to TRBJ2-7; TRBD1 matches at 8 bases. CDR1 is SGHVS, CDR2 FQNEAQ, per germline. The CDR3 covers 14 residues. The ends lost 4 bases at V and 1 base at J; junction bases unmatched: 3.

This clonotype was seen a few times. The genes are TRBV5-5 and TRBJ1-1; no clear D gene. Germline CDR1 and CDR2: SGHKS and YYEKEE (reference sequence). The CDR3 spans 13 residues. V dropped 0 bases and J dropped 7 bases, with 10 bases sitting between them. The CDR3, as DNA: TGTGCCAGCAGCTTGGCCGGTCAGAATGAAGCTTTCTTT. Encoded protein: CASSLAGQNEAFF.

This clonotype was counted between two and nine times. The chain employs TRBV5-1 and TRBJ1-2; weak D call: TRBD1 (5 bases). This CDR3 is 14 amino acids long. CDR1 and CDR2 (germline): SGHRS, YFSETQ. V was pared by 4 bases and J by 6 bases, with 16 bases between. CDR3: CASSGGVRPDGYTF. The CDR3 nucleotides are TGCGCCAGCAGCGGAGGGGTCCGTCCCGATGGCTACACCTTC.

Turning to this clonotype: Compared with germline, one end of the junction differs, possibly owing to a read error. The J gene is TRBJ2-3, the V gene TRBV20-1; D gene ambiguous. The germline V gene encodes CDR1 DFQATT and CDR2 SNEGSKA (reference sequence). This CDR3 is 17 amino acids long. Here the CDR3 reads CRARDGSFGPRVDTQYF. DNA for the CDR3: TGCAGAGCTAGAGACGGATCGTTCGGGCCCCGCGTGGATACGCAGTATTTT.

As to this clonotype: The junction and the germline gene differ at one end; a read error may be behind it. V usage is TRBV20-1 and J usage is TRBJ2-7, with 9 bases that match TRBD1. The V gene's germline CDR1 is DFQATT and CDR2 SNEGSKA (reference sequence). CDR3 size: 14 residues. CDR3 nucleotide sequence: TGCAGTGCTAGTACCGACAGGGGGATCCGCGAGCACTACTTC. It codes for CSASTDRGIREHYF.

V and J are TRBV11-1 and TRBJ2-1; the match to TRBD2 covers 9 bases. Germline trimming cut 5 bases from V and 13 bases from J; bases unmatched to any gene: 12. The CDR3 consists of 14 residues. Germline V gene lookup returns CDR1 SGHAT and CDR2 FQDESV (reference sequence). CDR3 coding DNA: TGTGCCAGCAGCGCCTTTGGGACTAGCTTGGGTCAGTTCTTC. It yields the protein CASSAFGTSLGQFF. Drawing the rest from reference TRBV11-1 and TRBJ2-1, the complete variable domain is EAEVAQSPRYKITEKSQAVAFWCDPISGHATLYWYRQILGQGPELLVQFQDESVVDDSQLPKDRFSAERLKGVDSTLKIQPAELGDSAMYLCASSAFGTSLGQFFGPGTRLTVL.

This clonotype was detected many times. This chain joins TRBV5-6 and TRBJ1-4; a possible D gene is TRBD1 (6 bases). Germline CDR1 and CDR2: SGHDT and YYEEEE. Trimming shortened V by 3 bases and J by 3 bases, and 15 bases separated the two germline ends. There are 16 residues in the CDR3. The CDR3 sequence is CASSSTTGASNEKLFF. The DNA for the CDR3 is TGTGCCAGCAGCTCAACGACGGGGGCATCTAATGAAAAACTGTTTTTT.

Regarding this clonotype: A much larger clone differs from this one at a single base, so this may be a read error. The rearrangement joins TRBV7-2 to TRBJ2-7; TRBD2 might be the D (5 bases). Per the germline V gene, CDR1 is SGHTA and CDR2 is FQGNSA. The length of the CDR3 is 14 residues. V gave up 5 bases and J gave up 0 bases, with 11 bases separating them. Here the CDR3 reads CASSAISVSYEQYF. The DNA of the CDR3 is TGTGCCAGCAGCGCAATTAGCGTCTCCTACGAGCAGTACTTC.

The sample holds a few counts of this clonotype. The V and J genes are TRBV9 and TRBJ2-3, with 7 bases fitting TRBD2. The trim removed 2 bases at V and 7 bases at J, leaving 22 bases unmatched. Germline loops: CDR1 SGDLS, CDR2 YYNGEE. The CDR3 totals 19 residues. CDR3 sequence: CASSVARVWAGGGGHTQYF. The CDR3 DNA reads as TGTGCCAGCAGCGTGGCCCGGGTGTGGGCGGGTGGCGGGGGTCATACGCAGTATTTT.

A few counts support this clonotype. V usage is TRBV6-2 or TRBV6-3 and J usage is TRBJ2-3; the D gene is possibly TRBD2 (6 bases). This CDR3 spans 16 amino acids. Trimming left V 7 bases short and J 2 bases short, with 19 bases between. Looked up from germline, CDR1 is MNHEY and CDR2 is SVGEGT. CDR3 bases: TGTGCCAGCACCCCTGGAGGGGCGTTAAACACAGATACGCAGTATTTT. It codes for CASTPGGALNTDTQYF.

This clonotype was seen repeatedly, ten times or more. CDR3 residues: CAWGTVNTEAFF. Here the CDR3 DNA reads TGTGCCTGGGGGACGGTAAACACTGAAGCTTTCTTT. This rearrangement joins TRBV30 to TRBJ1-1; maybe TRBD1 (5 bases). V lost 5 bases and J lost 2, with 9 bases in between. This CDR3 is 12 amino acids long. Germline V CDR1 and CDR2: GTSNPN, SVGIG (reference sequence).

This clonotype was detected only a few times. The J gene is TRBJ1-5, the V gene TRBV10-3, with TRBD1 identical over 8 bases. From germline, CDR1 is ENHRY and CDR2 SYGVKD. The CDR3 sequence is 15 residues long. The ends lost 3 bases at V and 2 bases at J; junction bases unmatched: 3. The CDR3 DNA follows: TGTGCCATCAGTGAACAGGGGGTGGGCAATCAGCCCCAGCATTTT. Its protein product is CAISEQGVGNQPQHF.

Only a few counts were recorded for this clonotype. The rearrangement links TRBV2 to TRBJ1-6; 8 bases are shared with TRBD1. The germline gives CDR1 SNHLY, CDR2 FYNNEI. V lost 3 bases and J lost 9; bases outside the gene matches: 7. CDR3 size: 15 residues. This CDR3 reads CASSEGDRKISPLHF. DNA of the CDR3: TGTGCCAGCAGTGAGGGGGACAGGAAGATTTCACCCCTCCACTTT.

This chain links TRBV10-2 with TRBJ2-5; perhaps D is TRBD1 or TRBD2 (5 bases each). The V gene's germline CDR1 is WSHSY and CDR2 SAAADI. This CDR3 has 15 residues. The V and J ends lost 8 bases and 5 bases respectively, with 21 bases between them. The CDR3 loop reads CASGNRDLGSETQYF. Here the CDR3 DNA reads TGCGCCAGCGGAAACCGGGACCTCGGCTCGGAGACCCAGTACTTC.

This clonotype showed up just a few times. This chain joins TRBV10-3 and TRBJ2-5; D may be TRBD1 (6 bases). Per the germline V gene, CDR1 is ENHRY and CDR2 is SYGVKD. The V end was cut by 6 bases, the J end by 2 bases, with 13 bases between. This CDR3 has 14 residues. The DNA for the CDR3 is TGTGCCATCAGGCCGACAGGCGATCAAGAGACCCAGTACTTC. This translates into CAIRPTGDQETQYF.

This clonotype was observed a handful of times. J is TRBJ1-1 and V is TRBV12-3 or TRBV12-4; 8 bases line up with TRBD1. The CDR3 covers 15 residues. V lost 5 bases, J lost 6 bases, and 11 bases stayed unmatched. The CDR3 DNA reads TGTGCCAGCAGTCCTCAGGGGGCAGGGAGCCCTGAAGCTTTCTTT. Protein sequence: CASSPQGAGSPEAFF.

Many counts were recorded for this clonotype. This rearrangement joins TRBV7-6 to TRBJ2-1; 11 bases agree with TRBD2. The germline V gene encodes CDR1 SGHVS and CDR2 FNYEAQ. The CDR3 has 14 amino acids. V was clipped by 1 base and J by 7 bases; unmatched bases: 0. CDR3 protein: CASSLGTSGNEQFF. CDR3 nucleotides: TGTGCCAGCAGCTTAGGGACTAGCGGGAATGAGCAGTTCTTC.

This clonotype has a handful of counts. The chain has TRBV7-2 and TRBJ2-2; perhaps TRBD1 as D (6 bases). The V end was cut by 2 bases, the J end by 8 bases, with 9 bases between. Germline V gives CDR1 SGHTA, CDR2 FQGNSA. This CDR3 is built from 13 residues. CDR3 protein: CASSLQGQGELFF. For the CDR3, the DNA is TGTGCCAGCAGCTTACAAGGACAGGGGGAGCTGTTTTTT.